These T cell receptor beta chains were read from a single sample in a study of blood T cell repertoires in COVID-19. Profiling relied on immunoSEQ multiplex PCR, and the TCRdb table lists in-frame clones only, not all of them. Found here are about 27,000 clones, roughly 85% of them singletons; the top ten hold about 7.7%. The sample comprised peripheral blood. Receptor source: a woman in her fifties or sixties with active COVID-19. Both conserved end residues are part of each CDR3. The D gene is left open where the match is weak. Rows give clone size only sometimes, using once, few, many, or a class for an expanded clone.

size,J,V,D,DNA,CDR3
.,TRBJ2-5,TRBV6-6,.,TGTGCCAGCAGTTACCTTAGGGGAAATCAAGAGACCCAGTACTTC,CASSYLRGNQETQYF
.,TRBJ2-2,TRBV28,.,TGTGCCAGCATTGAGGGCAACGGGGAGCTGTTTTTT,CASIEGNGELFF
.,TRBJ2-7,TRBV6-6,TRBD1,TGTGCCAGCAGTTACTCGAAACAGGGGGCGCCCCACGAGCAGTACTTC,CASSYSKQGAPHEQYF
.,TRBJ2-4,TRBV3-1/TRBV3-2,TRBD2,TGTGCCAGCAGCCAAGTAGCGGGAGATGGCAAAAACATTCAGTACTTC,CASSQVAGDGKNIQYF
few,TRBJ2-5,TRBV18,TRBD2,TGTGCCAGCTCCGGGACTAGCGGAGAGACCCAGTACTTC,CASSGTSGETQYF
.,TRBJ2-7,TRBV2,.,TGTGCCAGCAGTGAGGAATCAGGCCACGAGCAGTACTTC,CASSEESGHEQYF
.,TRBJ1-1,TRBV5-1,.,TGCGCCAGCAGCCCAGAAATATTACTATCGAGTCACACTGAAGCTTTCTTT,CASSPEILLSSHTEAFF
.,TRBJ2-2,TRBV5-1,.,TGCGCCAGCAGCTTGGGGGGACAGAACACCGGGGAGCTGTTTTTT,CASSLGGQNTGELFF
.,TRBJ2-1,TRBV19,.,TGTGCCAGTAGTATGGTAGGGAGCTCCTACAATGAGCAGTTCTTC,CASSMVGSSYNEQFF
.,TRBJ2-1,TRBV13,TRBD2,TGTGCCAGCAGCTTATTCCTAGCGGGAGTAGTTGAGCAGTTCTTC,CASSLFLAGVVEQFF
.,TRBJ1-2,TRBV11-2,TRBD1,TGTGCCAGCAGCACTGACAGGGCGATGGCTAACTATGGCTACACCTTC,CASSTDRAMANYGYTF
.,TRBJ2-7,TRBV5-5,TRBD2,TGTGCCAGCAGTTCCGGGACTAGCGGGAACGACGAGCAGTACTTC,CASSSGTSGNDEQYF
few,TRBJ2-7,TRBV5-1,.,TGCGCCAGCAGCTGGGCTAGCTTGAGCTCCTACGAGCAGTACTTC,CASSWASLSSYEQYF
.,TRBJ2-1,TRBV19,TRBD2,TGTGCCAGTAGTATAGCCCCGGCGGGGGTATACAATGAGCAGTTCTTC,CASSIAPAGVYNEQFF
.,TRBJ1-1,TRBV20-1,.,TGCAGGACATCTTCGAACACTGAAGCTTTCTTT,CRTSSNTEAFF
.,TRBJ2-2,TRBV2,.,TGTGCCAGCAGTCAGGGGGGAGCCGGGGAGCTGTTTTTT,CASSQGGAGELFF
.,TRBJ1-5,TRBV19,TRBD1,TGTGCCAGCACCGGGACAGGGGTCAATCAGCCCCAGCATTTT,CASTGTGVNQPQHF
.,TRBJ2-3,TRBV7-3,TRBD1,TGTGCCAGCAGCCCAACCGGGACAGGCACAGATACGCAGTATTTT,CASSPTGTGTDTQYF
.,TRBJ2-2,TRBV6-1,.,TGTGCCAGCAGTGATGTAAACACCGGGGAGCTGTTTTTT,CASSDVNTGELFF
once,TRBJ2-7,TRBV19,TRBD1,TGTGCCAGTAGTGTCGGACAGGGGGCCTCCTACGAGCAGTACTTC,CASSVGQGASYEQYF
.,TRBJ1-2,TRBV27,.,TGTGCCAGCGCCTCAGGGGAAGACTATGGCTACACCTTC,CASASGEDYGYTF
.,TRBJ1-1,TRBV7-2,TRBD1,TGTGCCAGCAGCTTAGAAGTAAGGGGGCCACTGAACACTGAAGCTTTCTTT,CASSLEVRGPLNTEAFF
.,TRBJ1-2,TRBV20-1,.,TGCAGTGCGAGGTCAGGGGACGGCTACACCTTC,CSARSGDGYTF
.,TRBJ2-1,TRBV30,.,TGTGCCTGGAGAGAGCTCCATGAGCAGTTCTTC,CAWRELHEQFF
.,TRBJ2-7,TRBV7-6,.,TGTGCCAGCAGCTTATCGGGTAGGGGGTCCTACGAGCAGTACTTC,CASSLSGRGSYEQYF
.,TRBJ2-3,TRBV5-1,TRBD2,TGCGCCAGCTCAAGTCTTAGCGGGAGGGCCATAGATACGCAGTATTTT,CASSSLSGRAIDTQYF
.,TRBJ2-3,TRBV3-1/TRBV3-2,.,TGTGCCAGCAGCCAAGTGGGGTCTAGCGCAAATACGCAGTATTTT,CASSQVGSSANTQYF
.,TRBJ2-2,TRBV12-3/TRBV12-4,.,TGTGCCAGCAGTTCGCCAGGCCGCGGGGAGCTGTTTTTT,CASSSPGRGELFF
.,TRBJ2-3,TRBV30,.,TGTGCCTGTTCCCTACTAGGTAGCACAGATACGCAGTATTTT,CACSLLGSTDTQYF
.,TRBJ2-3,TRBV24-1,TRBD1,TGTGCCACCAGTGGAGGACAGGGAGCAGATACGCAGTATTTT,CATSGGQGADTQYF
.,TRBJ1-2,TRBV7-9,.,TGTGCCATCCTTTCAGGGGCCGACTATGGCTACACCTTC,CAILSGADYGYTF
.,TRBJ2-2,TRBV6-5,TRBD1,TGTGCCAGCACCCGGGACAGGGTAACCGGGGAGCTGTTTTTT,CASTRDRVTGELFF
.,TRBJ2-2,TRBV19,.,TGTGCCAGTAGTATAGGCCCGCAATATAGCGGGAACACCGGGGAGCTGTTTTTT,CASSIGPQYSGNTGELFF
.,TRBJ2-3,TRBV2,.,TGTGCCACCCCGGAGGTTAGCACAGATACGCAGTATTTT,CATPEVSTDTQYF
.,TRBJ2-1,TRBV7-6,TRBD2,TGTGCCAGCAGTACTAGCGGGAGAAATGAGCAGTTCTTC,CASSTSGRNEQFF
.,TRBJ1-1,TRBV5-6,.,TGTGCCAGCAGCAGACGACACGGAAGTGAAGCTTTCTTT,CASSRRHGSEAFF
.,TRBJ2-1,TRBV11-3,.,TGTGCCAGCAGCTTAGCCGGTAACAATGAGCAGTTCTTC,CASSLAGNNEQFF
.,TRBJ1-2,TRBV20-1,.,TGCAGTGCTAGTCAGGGCCTCACTTCCCTCTATGGCTACACCTTC,CSASQGLTSLYGYTF
.,TRBJ1-4,TRBV18,.,TGTGCCAGCTCACCCGGGACTGCTGAAAAACTGTTTTTT,CASSPGTAEKLFF
.,TRBJ1-2,TRBV19,.,TGTGCCAGTATTGGACTGGGAGATTGGGCCGGCTACACCTTC,CASIGLGDWAGYTF
.,TRBJ2-1,TRBV5-1,.,TGCGCCAGCAGCTTGGCCGGCGGGCAGTACAATGAGCAGTTCTTC,CASSLAGGQYNEQFF
.,TRBJ2-3,TRBV4-1,.,TGCGCCAGCAGTCAAGGAAGGTCCCAGGGCACAGATACGCAGTATTTT,CASSQGRSQGTDTQYF
.,TRBJ2-1,TRBV5-6,TRBD2,TGTGCCAGCAGCCTTGGGACTAGGCAGTTCTTC,CASSLGTRQFF
.,TRBJ2-2,TRBV5-4,.,TGTGCCAGCAGCCCACCAATGAGCACCGGGGAGCTGTTTTTT,CASSPPMSTGELFF
.,TRBJ2-7,TRBV11-2,.,TGTGCCAGCAGCTTAGGGACAGCCGAGCAGTACTTC,CASSLGTAEQYF
.,TRBJ2-7,TRBV5-1,TRBD2,TGCGCCAGCAGCTTGGGGCAGGCCAGCGGGGGATACGAGCAGTACTTC,CASSLGQASGGYEQYF